One and the same sample provided the 6 T cell receptor beta chains below, sequenced in a study of CD8+CD57+ T cells in acquired aplastic anemia. CDR3 and TCR beta VDJ profiling relied on genomic DNA as the template. Using its own MiXCR run on the reads, TCRdb lists one record per CDR3 protein. The data hold roughly 130,000 distinct CDR3 sequences, with 48% observed a single time. Material for sequencing was sorted CD4+, CD8+, or CD8+CD57+ T cells (not recorded which) from PBMCs. The receptors were gathered from a human donor in good health, serving as a control.

A remark on this clonotype: A much larger clone lies a single base off, so this may be a read error. This rearrangement joins TRBV7-2 to TRBJ1-2; unclear D gene. Germline V gene sequence: CDR1 SGHTA, CDR2 FQGNSA. This CDR3 has 15 residues. CDR3 region: CAGSLHRANNYGYTF. In nucleotides, the CDR3 is TGTGCCGGCAGCCTACACCGGGCCAATAACTATGGCTACACCTTC.

This clonotype was observed a single time. The chain combines TRBV2 with TRBJ1-1; possibly TRBD1 for D (5 bases). Germline values: CDR1 SNHLY, CDR2 FYNNEI. V was trimmed by 5 bases and J by 4 bases, leaving 17 bases between them. The CDR3 is 15 residues long. CDR3 loop: CASSLGRDVSTEAFF. DNA of the CDR3: TGTGCCAGCAGTTTGGGCAGGGACGTCAGCACTGAAGCTTTCTTT.

The chain uses TRBV9 and TRBJ1-1; 7 bases are a match to TRBD1. This CDR3 is built from 13 residues. Germline V gene lookup returns CDR1 SGDLS and CDR2 YYNGEE. Unmatched junction bases numbered 10, after V lost 3 bases and J lost 11 bases. The DNA for the CDR3 is TGTGCCAGCAGCGCCAGGACAGGAGGACCTGCTTTCTTT. This gives the protein CASSARTGGPAFF.

The sample holds many counts of this clonotype. The chain joins TRBV20-1 to TRBJ1-2; a possible D gene is TRBD1 (5 bases). Germline CDR1 and CDR2: DFQATT and SNEGSKA (reference sequence). This CDR3 comprises 14 residues. V lost 3 bases and J 5 bases, leaving 16 bases between the germline ends. CDR3 in DNA: TGCAGTGCTAGGGAGGGGTTCAATAAGTATGGCTACACCTTC. It translates to CSAREGFNKYGYTF.

The J gene is TRBJ2-7, the V gene TRBV7-8; TRBD1 agrees at 8 bases. This CDR3 has 13 amino acids. J gave up 3 bases and V 5 bases, and 3 bases lay outside the gene matches. Germline CDR1 reads SGHVS; CDR2 reads FQNEAQ. The CDR3, as DNA: TGTGCCAGCAGCGTTGACAGGGGCTACGAGCAGTACTTC. This translates into CASSVDRGYEQYF.

The J gene is TRBJ2-1, the V gene TRBV24-1; 8 nucleotides line up with TRBD1. Germline CDR1 is KGHDR and CDR2 is SFDVKD. V shed 5 bases and J 6 bases; nucleotides not matched to a gene: 8. This CDR3 has 15 residues. The CDR3 region is CATSGGQVAINEQFF. Written as DNA, the CDR3 is TGTGCCACCAGTGGGGGACAGGTGGCGATCAATGAGCAGTTCTTC.